This T cell receptor beta chain derives from a study of spatial heterogeneity in lung cancer. TCRdb used MiXCR to reprocess the 5' RACE reads, holding one entry per CDR3 protein. The sample includes roughly 39,000 distinct CDR3 sequences, approximately 6.8% of them seen just once. This clonotype showed up many times. V trimming: 8 bases; J trimming: 5 bases; junction bases outside the gene matches: 9. Germline loops: CDR1 MNHEY, CDR2 SVGEGT. The CDR3 is made up of 15 amino acids. Time point given: sample taken at primary tumor resection. No cells were sorted before sequencing. The whole RNA sequenced was extracted from tumor, nontumor lung or frozen PBMC.

The starting material was PBMCs, obtained at surgery. This clonotype originated in a female donor with early-stage non-small cell lung cancer. The chain carries TRBV6-2 or TRBV6-3 and TRBJ2-1; 10 nucleotides align to TRBD2. The CDR3 loop reads CASGNRGLANNEQFF. CDR3 sequence (DNA): TGTGCCAGCGGTAACCGGGGACTAGCGAACAATGAGCAGTTCTTC.